These T cell receptor beta chains were read from a single sample in a study of identical twins. TCRdb re-called the 5' RACE reads through MiXCR, storing one row per CDR3 protein. The sample shows some 440,000 distinct CDR3 sequences, roughly 26% of them seen only once. The same specimen was also included in a second study, on T cells expressing NK-cell markers.

The sample taken for sequencing was CD4+ T cells sorted from blood. These receptor sequences come from a woman in her late teens or twenties in good health. Each CDR3 is given with its conserved first and last residue. D genes are given only for firm matches. Size is stated for part of the rows, as once, few or many counts, or as a class when the clone is expanded.

j_call d_call v_call clone_size cdr3_aa cdr3_nt
TRBJ2-2 - TRBV7-2 - CASSRTIRDTGELFF TGTGCCAGCAGTAGGACAATAAGGGACACCGGGGAGCTGTTTTTT
TRBJ2-1 - TRBV5-6 few CASILGSGEDNEQFF TGTGCCAGCATCCTCGGCTCGGGGGAGGACAATGAGCAGTTCTTC
TRBJ2-7 - TRBV5-1 - CASSDTPSGYEQYF TGCGCCAGCAGCGACACACCCTCAGGTTACGAGCAGTACTTC
TRBJ1-1 - TRBV12-3/TRBV12-4 - CASRGTSNTEAFF TGTGCCAGCAGGGGAACATCGAACACTGAAGCTTTCTTT
TRBJ2-7 - TRBV4-1 - CASSQDWPGASYEQYF TGCGCCAGCAGCCAAGATTGGCCAGGGGCCTCCTACGAGCAGTACTTC
TRBJ2-3 - TRBV2 - CASSRSGLLTQYF TGTGCCAGCAGTCGATCGGGACTCCTAACGCAGTATTTT
TRBJ1-4 - TRBV5-1 - CASRGAANEKLFF TGCGCCAGCAGGGGAGCTGCGAATGAAAAACTGTTTTTT
TRBJ1-5 - TRBV12-3/TRBV12-4 few CASRYPGALQPQHF TGTGCCAGCAGATATCCCGGGGCCCTTCAGCCCCAGCATTTT
TRBJ2-3 TRBD2 TRBV4-2 - CASSQVALAGTDTQYF TGTGCCAGCAGCCAAGTCGCACTAGCGGGGACAGATACGCAGTATTTT
TRBJ1-2 - TRBV10-2 - CASTDTGSYYGYTF TGCGCCAGCACCGATACCGGATCCTACTATGGCTACACCTTC
TRBJ2-7 - TRBV29-1 - CSAGRARGHEQYF TGCAGCGCCGGACGGGCGAGAGGGCACGAGCAGTACTTC
TRBJ2-7 - TRBV7-2 - CASSPSRGTGEQYF TGTGCCAGCAGCCCCAGCCGCGGGACTGGTGAGCAGTACTTC
TRBJ2-3 TRBD1 TRBV7-9 - CASSLWAGGTDTQYF TGTGCCAGCAGCTTGTGGGCAGGGGGAACAGATACGCAGTATTTT
TRBJ2-4 - TRBV3-1 - CACTPLRPWGAKNIQYF TGTGCCTGCACCCCGCTCCGACCATGGGGAGCCAAAAACATTCAGTACTTC
TRBJ2-1 - TRBV29-1 - CSVDMTGVNNEQFF TGCAGCGTTGATATGACGGGAGTTAACAATGAGCAGTTCTTC
TRBJ2-7 TRBD2 TRBV6-2/TRBV6-3 few CASSYVAGGRYEQYF TGTGCCAGCAGTTACGTAGCGGGAGGACGCTACGAGCAGTACTTC
TRBJ2-1 TRBD2 TRBV12-3/TRBV12-4 few CASVPWRGGLDEQFF TGTGCCAGCGTTCCCTGGCGGGGGGGCTTGGATGAGCAGTTCTTC
TRBJ2-5 - TRBV24-1 - CATSAGGVLQETQYF TGTGCCACCAGTGCTGGCGGGGTCCTCCAAGAGACCCAGTACTTC
TRBJ2-3 TRBD2 TRBV10-3 - CAISAGTSGSTDTQYF TGTGCCATCAGTGCGGGGACTAGCGGGAGCACAGATACGCAGTATTTT
TRBJ2-7 - TRBV21-1 few CARPEVREITYEQYF TGTGCCCGACCCGAGGTAAGGGAGATAACCTACGAGCAGTACTTC
TRBJ2-1 TRBD2 TRBV5-6 - CASSFRRTSGDYNEQFF TGTGCCAGCAGTTTTCGGCGGACTAGCGGGGACTACAATGAGCAGTTCTTC
TRBJ2-7 - TRBV28 few CASSLSAPDYEQYF TGTGCCAGCAGTTTGTCTGCCCCGGACTACGAGCAGTACTTC
TRBJ2-1 TRBD2 TRBV12-3/TRBV12-4 many CASSLISIRGVGRAVTYNEQFF TGTGCCAGCAGTTTGATTTCAATCCGGGGGGTCGGGAGGGCCGTGACCTACAATGAGCAGTTCTTC
TRBJ2-1 - TRBV6-5 - CASSYSTGLDEQFF TGTGCCAGCAGTTACTCGACCGGTCTGGATGAGCAGTTCTTC
TRBJ1-2 - TRBV12-3/TRBV12-4 few CASSFSAAQTNYGYTF TGTGCCAGCAGTTTTTCGGCAGCACAAACTAACTATGGCTACACCTTC
TRBJ2-1 TRBD2 TRBV20-1 - CSARVFTSGGANEQFF TGCAGTGCTAGAGTCTTTACTAGCGGGGGGGCCAATGAGCAGTTCTTC
TRBJ1-5 - TRBV6-4 few CASGYKPQHF TGTGCCAGTGGGTATAAGCCCCAGCATTTT
TRBJ2-7 TRBD1 TRBV20-1 few CSALDRVGLNEQYF TGCAGTGCGCTAGACAGGGTGGGCCTGAACGAGCAGTACTTC
TRBJ2-7 - TRBV12-3/TRBV12-4 few CASSLAGALQYF TGTGCCAGCAGTTTAGCGGGAGCCCTCCAGTACTTC